This TCR beta chain was identified during a study of a mutant IDH1 vaccine in newly diagnosed glioma. In the study overall: Patients got radiotherapy, temozolomide, or both beforehand, and most got both.

General study results and limits: Patients mounted vaccine-induced immune responses in about 92% of cases.

Time point reported: week 23, last vaccination. A single vaccine dose contained 300 ug of mutant IDH1 20-mer peptide, and topical imiquimod was used with it. CDR3 size: 13 residues. The germline V gene has CDR1 MNHEY and CDR2 SVGAGI. The V end lost 5 bases, the J end lost 0 bases, and 5 bases lay between the germline ends. Using immunoSEQ multiplex PCR, the repertoire was profiled, and TCRdb retains in-frame clones only, with some absent. This table holds 88,000 or so clones, 65% to 90% found once. Notes on this clone: What it recognizes is unknown.

The source of this sequence is a man aged 30-40 years with glioma. Some clones in this sample may be carry-over from other donors' samples. This chain uses TRBV6-5 with TRBJ1-5; no reliable D call. The sample here was PBMCs, taken from a glioma patient whose treatment included an IDH1 peptide vaccine. CDR3: CASSPYSNQPQHF. CDR3 nucleotides: TGTGCCAGCAGTCCTTATAGCAATCAGCCCCAGCATTTT.